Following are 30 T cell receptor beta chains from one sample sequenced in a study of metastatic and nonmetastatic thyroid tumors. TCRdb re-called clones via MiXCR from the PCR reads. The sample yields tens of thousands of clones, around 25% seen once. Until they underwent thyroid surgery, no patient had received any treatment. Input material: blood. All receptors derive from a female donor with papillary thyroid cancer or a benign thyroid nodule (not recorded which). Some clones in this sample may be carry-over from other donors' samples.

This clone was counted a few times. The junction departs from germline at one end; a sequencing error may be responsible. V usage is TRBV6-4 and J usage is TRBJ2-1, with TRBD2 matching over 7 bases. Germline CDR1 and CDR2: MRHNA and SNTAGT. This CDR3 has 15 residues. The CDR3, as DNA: TGTGCCAGCAGTGACAAGGGAGGGTCCCACAATGAGCAGTTCTTT. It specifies CASSDKGGSHNEQFF.

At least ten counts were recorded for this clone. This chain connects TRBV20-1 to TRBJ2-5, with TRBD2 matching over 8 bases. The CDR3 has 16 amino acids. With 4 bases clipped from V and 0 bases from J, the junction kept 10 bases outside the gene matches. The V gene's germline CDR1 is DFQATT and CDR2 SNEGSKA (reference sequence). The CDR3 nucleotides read TGCAGTGCTATTGGCTGGACTAGCCCGAACCAAGAGACCCAGTACTTC. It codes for CSAIGWTSPNQETQYF.

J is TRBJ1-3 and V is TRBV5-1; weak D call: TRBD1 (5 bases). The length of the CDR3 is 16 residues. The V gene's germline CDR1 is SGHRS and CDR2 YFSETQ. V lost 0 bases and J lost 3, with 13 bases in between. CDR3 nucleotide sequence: TGCGCCAGCAGCTTGGTGGGGGTACGTTTTGGAAACACCATATATTTT. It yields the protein CASSLVGVRFGNTIYF.

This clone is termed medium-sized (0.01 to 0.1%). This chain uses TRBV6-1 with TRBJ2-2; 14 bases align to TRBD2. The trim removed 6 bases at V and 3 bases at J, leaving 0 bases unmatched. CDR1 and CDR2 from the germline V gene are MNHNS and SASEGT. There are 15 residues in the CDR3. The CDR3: CASRGLAGDTGELFF. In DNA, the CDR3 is TGTGCCAGCAGGGGACTAGCGGGAGACACCGGGGAGCTGTTTTTT.

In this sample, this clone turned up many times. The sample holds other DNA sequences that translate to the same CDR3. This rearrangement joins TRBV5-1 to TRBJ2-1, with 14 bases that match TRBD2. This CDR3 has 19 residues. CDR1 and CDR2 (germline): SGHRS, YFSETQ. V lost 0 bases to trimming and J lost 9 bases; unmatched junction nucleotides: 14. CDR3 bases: TGCGCCAGCAGCTTGGGGGGACAGGCGGGACTAGCGGGAGTGGGTGAGCAGTTCTTC. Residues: CASSLGGQAGLAGVGEQFF.

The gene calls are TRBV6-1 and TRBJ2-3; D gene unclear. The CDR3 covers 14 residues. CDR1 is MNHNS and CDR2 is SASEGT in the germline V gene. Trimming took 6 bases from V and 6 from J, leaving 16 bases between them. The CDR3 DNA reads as TGTGCCAGCAGACTACAGAAGCACTCCGATACGCAGTATTTT. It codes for CASRLQKHSDTQYF.

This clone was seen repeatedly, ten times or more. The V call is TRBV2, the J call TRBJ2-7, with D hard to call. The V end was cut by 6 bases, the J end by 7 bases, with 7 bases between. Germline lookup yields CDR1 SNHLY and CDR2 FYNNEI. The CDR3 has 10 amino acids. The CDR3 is CASSGLEQYF. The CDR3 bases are TGTGCCAGCAGCGGCTTGGAGCAGTACTTC.

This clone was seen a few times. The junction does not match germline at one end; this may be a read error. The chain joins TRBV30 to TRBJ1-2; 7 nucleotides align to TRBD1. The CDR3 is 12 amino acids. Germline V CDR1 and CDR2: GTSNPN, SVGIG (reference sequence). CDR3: CACGKGASGYTF. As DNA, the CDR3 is TGTGCCTGTGGGAAGGGGGCTAGCGGCTACACCTTT. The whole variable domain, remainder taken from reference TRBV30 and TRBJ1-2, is SQTIHQWPATLVQPVGSPLSLECTVEGTSNPNLYWYRQAAGRGLQLLFYSVGIGQISSEVPQNLSASRPQDRQFILSSKKLLLSDSGFYLCACGKGASGYTFGSGTRLTVV.

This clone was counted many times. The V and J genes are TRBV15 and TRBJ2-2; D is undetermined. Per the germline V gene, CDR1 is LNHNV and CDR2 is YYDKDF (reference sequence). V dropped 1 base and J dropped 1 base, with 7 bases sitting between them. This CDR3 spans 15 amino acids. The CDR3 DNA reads TGTGCCACCAGCAGAGGTCAGCGGAACACCGGGGAGCTGTTTTTT. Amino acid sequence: CATSRGQRNTGELFF.

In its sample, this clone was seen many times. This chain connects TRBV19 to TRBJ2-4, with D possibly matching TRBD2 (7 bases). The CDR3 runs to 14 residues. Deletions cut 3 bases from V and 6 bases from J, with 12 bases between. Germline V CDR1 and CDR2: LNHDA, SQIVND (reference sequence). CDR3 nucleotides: TGTGCCAGTAGTATTGAGGGGGGGGGAAACATTCAGTACTTC. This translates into CASSIEGGGNIQYF.

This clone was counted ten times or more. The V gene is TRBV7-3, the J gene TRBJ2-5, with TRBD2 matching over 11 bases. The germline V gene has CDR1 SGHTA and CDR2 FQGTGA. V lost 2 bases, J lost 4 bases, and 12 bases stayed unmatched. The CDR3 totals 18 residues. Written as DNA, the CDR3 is TGTGCCAGCAGCTTAGACGGGCCGAGGACTAGCGGGCGAGAGACCCAGTACTTC. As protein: CASSLDGPRTSGRETQYF.

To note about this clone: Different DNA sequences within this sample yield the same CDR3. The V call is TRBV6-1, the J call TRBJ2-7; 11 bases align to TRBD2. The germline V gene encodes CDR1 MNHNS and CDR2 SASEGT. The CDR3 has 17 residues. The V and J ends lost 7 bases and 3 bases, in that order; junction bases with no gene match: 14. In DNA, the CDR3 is TGTGCCAGCACCGCCACTAGCGGGAGCTCCGGGCTCTACGAGCAGTACTTC. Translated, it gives CASTATSGSSGLYEQYF.

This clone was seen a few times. For the CDR3, the DNA is TGCAGTGGTAGGTCGGGTGGAGAGTCCTACGAGCAGTACTTC. It is translated as CSGRSGGESYEQYF. V usage is TRBV20-1 and J usage is TRBJ2-7; the D is unclear. Trimming left V 7 bases short and J 1 base short, with 17 bases between. The length of the CDR3 is 14 residues. The germline V gene encodes CDR1 DFQATT and CDR2 SNEGSKA (reference sequence).

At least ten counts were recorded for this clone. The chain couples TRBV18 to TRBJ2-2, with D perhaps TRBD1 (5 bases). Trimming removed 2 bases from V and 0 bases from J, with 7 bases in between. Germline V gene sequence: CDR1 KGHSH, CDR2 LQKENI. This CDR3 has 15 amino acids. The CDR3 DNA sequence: TGTGCCAGCTCACCATCCAGGGCGAACACCGGGGAGCTGTTTTTT. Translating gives CASSPSRANTGELFF. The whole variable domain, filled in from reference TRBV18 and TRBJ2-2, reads NAGVMQNPRHLVRRRGQEARLRCSPMKGHSHVYWYRQLPEEGLKFMVYLQKENIIDESGMPKERFSAEFPKEGPSILRIQQVVRGDSAAYFCASSPSRANTGELFFGEGSRLTVL.

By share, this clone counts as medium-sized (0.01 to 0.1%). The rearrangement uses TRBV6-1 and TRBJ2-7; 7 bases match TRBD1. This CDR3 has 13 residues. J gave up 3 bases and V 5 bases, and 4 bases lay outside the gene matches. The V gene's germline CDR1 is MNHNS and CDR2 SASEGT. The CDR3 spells CASSRQGIYEQYF. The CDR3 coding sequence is TGTGCCAGCAGTCGACAGGGAATCTACGAGCAGTACTTC.

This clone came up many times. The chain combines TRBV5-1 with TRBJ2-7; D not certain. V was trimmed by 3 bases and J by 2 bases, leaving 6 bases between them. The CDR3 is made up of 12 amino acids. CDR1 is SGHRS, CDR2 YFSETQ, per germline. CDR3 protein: CASSSFAYEQYF. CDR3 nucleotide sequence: TGCGCCAGCAGCTCCTTCGCCTACGAGCAGTACTTC.

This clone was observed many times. CDR3 loop: CAWSGPSDTQYF. CDR3 bases: TGTGCCTGGAGTGGCCCTTCAGATACGCAGTATTTT. This chain joins TRBV30 and TRBJ2-3; the D is unclear. CDR3 length equals 12 residues. Germline V gene data show CDR1 as GTSNPN and CDR2 as SVGIG (reference sequence). The ends were cut back, 1 base at V and 4 bases at J, with 6 bases in the middle.

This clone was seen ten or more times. CDR3 sequence: CASSLVWETYEQYF. In DNA form, the CDR3 reads TGTGCCAGCAGCTTAGTTTGGGAAACCTACGAGCAGTACTTC. J is TRBJ2-7 and V is TRBV11-2; no firm D call. Germline loops: CDR1 SGHAT, CDR2 FQNNGV. V dropped 1 base and J dropped 2 bases, with 9 bases sitting between them. The CDR3 spans 14 residues.

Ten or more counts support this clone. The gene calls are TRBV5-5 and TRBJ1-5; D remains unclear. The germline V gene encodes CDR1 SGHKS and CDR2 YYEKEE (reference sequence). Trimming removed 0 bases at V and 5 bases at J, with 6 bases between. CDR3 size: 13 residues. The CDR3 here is CASSLDSHQPQHF. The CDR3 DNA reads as TGTGCCAGCAGCTTGGACAGTCATCAGCCCCAGCATTTT.

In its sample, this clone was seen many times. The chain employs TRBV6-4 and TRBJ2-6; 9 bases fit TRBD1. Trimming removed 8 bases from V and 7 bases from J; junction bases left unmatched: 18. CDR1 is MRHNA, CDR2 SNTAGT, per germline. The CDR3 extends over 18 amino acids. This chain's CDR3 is CASVYPGTGRYEANVLTF. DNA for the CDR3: TGTGCCAGCGTTTACCCCGGGACAGGGAGATATGAAGCCAACGTCCTGACTTTC.

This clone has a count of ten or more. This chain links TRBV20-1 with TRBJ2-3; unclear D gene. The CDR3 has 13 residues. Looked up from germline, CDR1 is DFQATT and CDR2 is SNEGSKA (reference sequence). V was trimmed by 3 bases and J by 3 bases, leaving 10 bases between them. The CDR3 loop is CSASGPDTDTQYF. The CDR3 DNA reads TGCAGTGCTAGCGGTCCGGATACAGATACGCAGTATTTT.

CDR3 DNA: TGTGCCAGCAGTTCAAGACCGGGACAGGGAACCTTC. Its protein product is CASSSRPGQGTF. V usage is TRBV6-2 or TRBV6-3 and J usage is TRBJ1-2; 9 bases are shared with TRBD1. J was trimmed by 14 bases and V by 4 bases; bases with no gene match: 8. CDR1 is MNHEY and CDR2 is SVGEGT in the germline V gene. This CDR3 is built from 12 residues.

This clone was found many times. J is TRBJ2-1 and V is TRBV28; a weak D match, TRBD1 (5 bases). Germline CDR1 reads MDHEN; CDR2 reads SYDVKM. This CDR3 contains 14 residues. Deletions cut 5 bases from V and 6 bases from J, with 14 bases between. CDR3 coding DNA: TGTGCCAGCAGTGGGGCCCTGGCGAGCAATGAGCAGTTCTTC. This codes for CASSGALASNEQFF.

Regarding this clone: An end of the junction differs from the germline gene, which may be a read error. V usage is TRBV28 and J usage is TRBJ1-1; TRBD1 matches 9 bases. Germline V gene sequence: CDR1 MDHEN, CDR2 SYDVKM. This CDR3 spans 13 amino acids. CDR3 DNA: TGTGTCAGCACCCTAGGACAGGGGCTGGAATCTTTCTTT. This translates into CVSTLGQGLESFF. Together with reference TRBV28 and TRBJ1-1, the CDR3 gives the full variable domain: DVKVTQSSRYLVKRTGEKVFLECVQDMDHENMFWYRQDPGLGLRLIYFSYDVKMKEKGDIPEGYSVSREKKERFSLILESASTNQTSMYLCVSTLGQGLESFFGQGTRLTVV.

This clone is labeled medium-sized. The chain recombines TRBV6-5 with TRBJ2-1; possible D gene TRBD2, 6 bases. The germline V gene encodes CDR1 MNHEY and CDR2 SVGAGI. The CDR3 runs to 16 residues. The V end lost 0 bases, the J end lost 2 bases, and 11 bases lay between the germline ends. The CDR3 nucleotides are TGTGCCAGCAGTTACTCAAGGACTATAGCCTACAATGAGCAGTTCTTC. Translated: CASSYSRTIAYNEQFF.

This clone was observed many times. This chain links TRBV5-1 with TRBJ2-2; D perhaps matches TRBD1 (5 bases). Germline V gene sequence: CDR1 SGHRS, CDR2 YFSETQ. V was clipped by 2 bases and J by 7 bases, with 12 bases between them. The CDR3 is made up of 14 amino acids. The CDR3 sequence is CASSLDQGHGELFF. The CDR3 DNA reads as TGCGCCAGCAGCTTAGATCAGGGCCACGGGGAGCTGTTTTTT. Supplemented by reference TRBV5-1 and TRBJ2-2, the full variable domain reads KAGVTQTPRYLIKTRGQQVTLSCSPISGHRSVSWYQQTPGQGLQFLFEYFSETQRNKGNFPGRFSGRQFSNSRSEMNVSTLELGDSALYLCASSLDQGHGELFFGEGSRLTVL.

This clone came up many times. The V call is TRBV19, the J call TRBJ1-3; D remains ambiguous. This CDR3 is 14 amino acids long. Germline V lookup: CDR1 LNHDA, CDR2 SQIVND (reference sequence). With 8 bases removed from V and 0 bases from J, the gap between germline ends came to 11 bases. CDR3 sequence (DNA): TGTGCCAGTGGCAGTGCTAACTCTGGAAACACCATATATTTT. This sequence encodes CASGSANSGNTIYF.

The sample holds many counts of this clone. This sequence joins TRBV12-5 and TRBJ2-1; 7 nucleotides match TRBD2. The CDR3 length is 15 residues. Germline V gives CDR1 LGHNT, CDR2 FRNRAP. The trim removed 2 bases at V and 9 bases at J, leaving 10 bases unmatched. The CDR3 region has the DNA TGTGCTAGTGGTTTGCTAACTAGCACGGGGGGTGAGCAGTTCTTC. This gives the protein CASGLLTSTGGEQFF.

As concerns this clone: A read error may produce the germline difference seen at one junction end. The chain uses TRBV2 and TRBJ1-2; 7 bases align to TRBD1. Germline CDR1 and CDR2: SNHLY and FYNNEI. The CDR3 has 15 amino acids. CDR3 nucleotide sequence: TGTGCCAGCTTTCGGGACACAGGGGCCGTCTATGGCTACTCCTTC. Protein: CASFRDTGAVYGYSF.

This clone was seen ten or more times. The CDR3 nucleotides are TGTGCCAGCAGTTCCTATAAAGACAGGGGGAACACTGAAGCTTTCTTT. It is translated as CASSSYKDRGNTEAFF. This rearrangement joins TRBV27 to TRBJ1-1; the match to TRBD1 covers 8 bases. Germline V lookup: CDR1 MNHEY, CDR2 SMNVEV (reference sequence). With V trimmed by 4 bases and J by 1 base, 8 bases remained unmatched. The CDR3 is made up of 16 amino acids.